This T cell receptor (beta chain) derives from a study of blood T cell repertoires in COVID-19 (dated by TCRdb to 2019 to 2021). For the wider study: The collaborator samples originated in the United States, Italy and Spain and spanned the acute and convalescent phases of COVID-19. Where HLA class I and class II types were available, the types were taken from metadata supplied by the sample provider, not from assay-based typing. The dataset comprised deeply sampled blood TCRbeta repertoires from subjects exposed to, actively infected with, or recovered from COVID-19. Nearly every sample came with metadata listing a de-identified subject ID, COVID-19 status, age in years and sex. The material from the prospective study consisted of cDNA or gDNA derived from T cells, B-cell-depleted T cells, or PBMCs. The samples were drawn from the first 160 participants of the ongoing ImmuneRACE study and from 950 to 1,500 subjects provided by 6 global collaborators. The repertoires were released in a freely available public database intended as a resource for research on the immune response to SARS-CoV-2.

In the prospective study, participants were about 18 to 95 years old, resided in 24 geographic areas of the United States, and were enrolled through a virtual design. Cohort assignment in the prospective study relied on participant-reported clinical history from a screening survey and a study questionnaire. In the prospective study, whole blood, serum and a nasopharyngeal or oropharyngeal swab were collected from each participant by mobile phlebotomists. Prospective study participants could optionally give additional blood draws and questionnaires over a roughly 2-month period. Blood samples from the prospective study were shipped frozen or at room temperature prior to DNA extraction. Broader findings and caveats from the paper: Clinical and demographic metadata were provided uncurated, with the amount varying by source and participant.

Taken from the germline V gene (reference sequence), the CDR1 and CDR2 loops are SEHNR and FQNEAQ. V loses 5 bases at its end and J loses 11 bases; junction bases beyond the gene matches: 11. The CDR3 contains 14 residues, cysteine and phenylalanine counted. Left in the record is the CDR3 DNA by itself, 42 bases read in frame from the first base. Points on this clone: The antigen it recognizes is unknown. No qualities accompany the bases; no much larger clone lies one base away.

TCRbeta CDR3 regions were amplified from genomic DNA using the immunoSEQ Assay, a bias-controlled multiplex PCR. The published analysis was carried out like this. The number of nucleated cells in each sample was estimated from the amplification of reference gene primers within the assay. To quantify the absolute abundance of each unique TCRbeta CDR3 rearrangement, sequence reads were collapsed and filtered. For each sample, productive Simpson clonality was calculated as the square root of Simpson's diversity index across productive rearrangements. The clones in this table, taken by TCRdb from immuneACCESS, are in-frame only. Not every clone is retained; where verified, under half of the shortfall comes from an unresolved V gene, and the cause of the rest is unknown. That table furnishes V, J and clone size, whereas the DNA furnished D and trimming. Present in this sample are hundreds of thousands of clones, roughly four fifths of which were seen just once. The ten most abundant clones make up around 4.1% of the sample.

The sequence came from a man aged 25 to 45 with acute COVID-19. Sequenced input: PBMCs or T cells enriched from blood (not recorded which). The sequence joins TRBV7-9 to TRBJ1-3, with TRBD1 identical over 8 junction bases. The base sequence is TGTGCCAGCAGCATCCTAGGACAGGGAGATGCCATATATTTT. Protein translation: CASSILGQGDAIYF.